This T cell receptor (beta chain) was identified in a study of blood T cell repertoires in COVID-19. The CDR3 consists of 13 residues. Germline CDR1 MNHNY, CDR2 SVGAGI (reference sequence). TCRdb's table, derived via immunoSEQ multiplex PCR, lists solely in-frame clones and lacks some. The sample holds about 240,000 clones, approximately 85% seen once. In this sample, this clone turned up once. The sequence came from a woman aged 55-75 years with active or convalescent COVID-19. The sample taken for sequencing was peripheral blood. The gene calls are TRBV6-6 and TRBJ2-7; D perhaps matches TRBD1 (6 bases). In DNA form, the CDR3 reads TGTGCAGAGGGGGACCAAAATTCCTACGAGCAGTACTTC. Translated: CAEGDQNSYEQYF.